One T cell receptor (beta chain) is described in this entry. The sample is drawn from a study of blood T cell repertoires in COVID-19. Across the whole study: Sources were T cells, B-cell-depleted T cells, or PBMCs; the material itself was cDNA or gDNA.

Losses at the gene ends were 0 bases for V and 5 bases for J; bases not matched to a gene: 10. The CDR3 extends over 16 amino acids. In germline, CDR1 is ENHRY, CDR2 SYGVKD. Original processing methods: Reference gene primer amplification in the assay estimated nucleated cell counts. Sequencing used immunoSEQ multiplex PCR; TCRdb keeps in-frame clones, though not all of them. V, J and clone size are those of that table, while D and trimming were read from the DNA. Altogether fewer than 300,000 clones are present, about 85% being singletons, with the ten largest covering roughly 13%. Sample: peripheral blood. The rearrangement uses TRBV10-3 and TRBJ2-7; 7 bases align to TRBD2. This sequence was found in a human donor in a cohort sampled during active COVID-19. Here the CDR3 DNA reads TGTGCCATCAGTGAGTCGACCGCGGGAGTTTCGGACGAGCAGTACTTC. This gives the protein CAISESTAGVSDEQYF.